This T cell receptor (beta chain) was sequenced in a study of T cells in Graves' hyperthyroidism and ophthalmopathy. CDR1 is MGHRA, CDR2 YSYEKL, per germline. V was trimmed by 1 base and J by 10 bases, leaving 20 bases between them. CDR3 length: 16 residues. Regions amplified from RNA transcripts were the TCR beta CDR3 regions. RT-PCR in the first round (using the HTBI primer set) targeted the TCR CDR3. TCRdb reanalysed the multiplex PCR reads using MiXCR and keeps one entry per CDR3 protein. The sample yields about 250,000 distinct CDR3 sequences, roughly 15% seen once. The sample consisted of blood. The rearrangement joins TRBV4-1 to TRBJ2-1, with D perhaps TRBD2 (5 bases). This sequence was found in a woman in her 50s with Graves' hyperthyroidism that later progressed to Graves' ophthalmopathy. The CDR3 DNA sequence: TGCGCCAGCAGCCAAGGATCGCGAATGCGGACTGGGGAGCAGTTCTTC. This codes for CASSQGSRMRTGEQFF.